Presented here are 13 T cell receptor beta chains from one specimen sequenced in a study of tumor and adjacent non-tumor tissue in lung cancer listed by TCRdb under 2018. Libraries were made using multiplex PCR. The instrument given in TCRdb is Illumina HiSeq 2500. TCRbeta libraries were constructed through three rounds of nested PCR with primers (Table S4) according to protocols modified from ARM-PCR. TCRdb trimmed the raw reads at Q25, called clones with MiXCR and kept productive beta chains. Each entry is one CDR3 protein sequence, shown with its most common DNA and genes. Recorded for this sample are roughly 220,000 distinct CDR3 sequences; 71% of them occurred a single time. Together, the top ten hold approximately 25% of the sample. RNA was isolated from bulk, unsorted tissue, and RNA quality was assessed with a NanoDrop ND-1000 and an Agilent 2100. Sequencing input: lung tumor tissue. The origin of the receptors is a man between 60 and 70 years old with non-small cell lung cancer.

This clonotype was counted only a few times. CDR3 sequence: CSARPQRQMNSPLHF. In nucleotides, the CDR3 is TGCAGTGCTAGACCCCAACGACAGATGAATTCACCCCTCCACTTT. V is TRBV20-1 and J is TRBJ1-6; TRBD1 might be the D (5 bases). This CDR3 has 15 amino acids. CDR1 DFQATT and CDR2 SNEGSKA come from the germline V gene (reference sequence). Between the trimmed V and J ends, which lost 2 bases and 7 bases, there was a span of 15 bases.

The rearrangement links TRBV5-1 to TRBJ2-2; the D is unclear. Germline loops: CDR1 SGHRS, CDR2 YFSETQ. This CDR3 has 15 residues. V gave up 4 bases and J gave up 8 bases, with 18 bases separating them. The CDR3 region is CASSPPEPFGGELFF. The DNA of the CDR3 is TGCGCCAGCAGCCCCCCGGAGCCTTTCGGGGGGGAGCTGTTTTTT.

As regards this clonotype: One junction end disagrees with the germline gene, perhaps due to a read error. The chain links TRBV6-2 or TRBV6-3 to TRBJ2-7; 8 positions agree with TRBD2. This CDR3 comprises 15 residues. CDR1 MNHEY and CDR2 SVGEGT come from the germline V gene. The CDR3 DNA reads TGTACCAGCAGTTACTCGGCGGGGGGTAACTACGAGCAGTACTTC. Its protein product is CTSSYSAGGNYEQYF.

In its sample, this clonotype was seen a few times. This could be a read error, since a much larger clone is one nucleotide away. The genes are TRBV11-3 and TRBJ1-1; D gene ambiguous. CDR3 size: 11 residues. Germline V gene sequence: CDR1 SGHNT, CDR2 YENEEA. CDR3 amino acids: CVSSSDTEAFF. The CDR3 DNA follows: TGTGTCAGCAGCTCCGACACTGAAGCTTTCTTT.

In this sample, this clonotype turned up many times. The CDR3 DNA follows: TGTGCCAGCAGGTCGGGGGGCCAAGAGACCCAGTACTTC. Its translation: CASRSGGQETQYF. The chain is built from TRBV6-5 and TRBJ2-5; 7 nucleotides match TRBD2. The CDR3 contains 13 residues. V was pared by 6 bases and J by 1 base, with 2 bases of the junction left unmatched. From germline, CDR1 is MNHEY and CDR2 SVGAGI.

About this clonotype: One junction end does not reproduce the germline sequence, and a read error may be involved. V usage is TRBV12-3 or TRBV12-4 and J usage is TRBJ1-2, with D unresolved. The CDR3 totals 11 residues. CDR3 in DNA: TGTGCCAGCAGTTACGTGGGCGGCTACGCCTTC. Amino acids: CASSYVGGYAF.

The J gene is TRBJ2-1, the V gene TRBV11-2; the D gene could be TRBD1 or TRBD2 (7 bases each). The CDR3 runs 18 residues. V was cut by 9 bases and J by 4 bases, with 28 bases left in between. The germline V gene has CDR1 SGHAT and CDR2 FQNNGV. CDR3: CARTPQGVASGVYNEQFF. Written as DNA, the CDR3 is TGTGCCAGGACCCCCCAGGGGGTGGCCAGCGGGGTTTACAATGAGCAGTTCTTC.

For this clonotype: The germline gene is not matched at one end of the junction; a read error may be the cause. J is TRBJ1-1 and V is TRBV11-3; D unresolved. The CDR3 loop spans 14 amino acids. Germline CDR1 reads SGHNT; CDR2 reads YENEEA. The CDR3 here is CVSSFDGVNTEAFF. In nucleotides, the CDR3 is TGTGTCAGCAGCTTTGACGGAGTGAACACTGAAGCTTTCTTT.

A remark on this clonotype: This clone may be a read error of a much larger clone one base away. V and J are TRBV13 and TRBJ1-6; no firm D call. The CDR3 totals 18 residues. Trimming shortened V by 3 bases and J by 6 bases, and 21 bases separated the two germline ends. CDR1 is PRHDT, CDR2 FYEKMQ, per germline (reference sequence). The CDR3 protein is CASSFSLSTVCGNSPLHF. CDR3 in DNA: TGTGCCAGCAGCTTCTCTCTTTCGACGGTCTGTGGTAATTCACCCCTCCACTTT.

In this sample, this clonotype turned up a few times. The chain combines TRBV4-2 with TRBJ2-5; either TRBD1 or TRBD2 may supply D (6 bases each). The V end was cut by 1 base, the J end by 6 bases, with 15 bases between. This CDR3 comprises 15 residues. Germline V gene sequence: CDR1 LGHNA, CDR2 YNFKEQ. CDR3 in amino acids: CASSQGEGGWKTQYF. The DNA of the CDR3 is TGTGCCAGCAGCCAAGGAGAGGGGGGCTGGAAGACCCAGTACTTC.

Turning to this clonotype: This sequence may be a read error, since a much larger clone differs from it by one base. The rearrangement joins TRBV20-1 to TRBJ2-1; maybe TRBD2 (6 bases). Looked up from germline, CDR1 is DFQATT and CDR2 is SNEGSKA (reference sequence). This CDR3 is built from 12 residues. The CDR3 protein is CSDRREVNEQFF. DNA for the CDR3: TGCAGTGATAGAAGGGAGGTCAATGAGCAGTTCTTC.

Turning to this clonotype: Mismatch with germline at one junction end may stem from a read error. CDR3 amino acids: CGVVTGNTDTQYF. The CDR3 DNA sequence: TGCGGCGTTGTGACTGGGAACACAGATACGCAGTATTTT. This rearrangement joins TRBV29-1 to TRBJ2-3; D gene ambiguous. Germline values: CDR1 SQVTM, CDR2 ANQGSEA. The length of the CDR3 is 13 residues.

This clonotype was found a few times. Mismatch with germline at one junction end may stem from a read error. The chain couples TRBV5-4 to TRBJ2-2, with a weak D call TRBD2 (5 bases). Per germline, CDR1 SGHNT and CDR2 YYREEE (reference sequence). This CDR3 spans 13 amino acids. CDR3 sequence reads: CASSLPGFGELLF. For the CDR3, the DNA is TGTGCCAGCAGCTTACCGGGGTTCGGGGAGCTGCTTTTT. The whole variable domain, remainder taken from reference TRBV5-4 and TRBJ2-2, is ETGVTQSPTHLIKTRGQQVTLRCSSQSGHNTVSWYQQALGQGPQFIFQYYREEENGRGNFPPRFSGLQFPNYSSELNVNALELDDSALYLCASSLPGFGELLFGEGSRLTVL.